This T cell receptor beta chain was identified during a study of early T cells in non-severe SARS-CoV-2 infection. Across the whole study: With bulk RNA from unsorted whole blood as input, sequencing yielded unpaired chains.

This CDR3 spans 13 amino acids. Deletions cut 5 bases from V and 6 bases from J, with 16 bases between. Germline CDR1 and CDR2: GTSNPN and SVGIG (reference sequence). This clonotype came up many times. What it binds is not known. General study results and limits: VDJdb matches were skewed toward anti-spike CD8 T cell responses.

Individual cDNA molecules were tagged with unique molecular identifiers. TCRdb fed the 5' RACE reads into MiXCR, producing one record per CDR3 protein. Here the sample spans about 77,000 distinct CDR3 sequences, roughly 9.4% being singletons. Source material: whole blood. The source is an adult who was a healthcare worker with PCR-confirmed SARS-CoV-2 infection or an uninfected control (not recorded which). This chain uses TRBV30 with TRBJ1-1; D remains unclear. CDR3 nucleotide sequence: TGTGCCTGGGCCTACCTTTCCAGCGCTGAAGCTTTCTTT. It translates to CAWAYLSSAEAFF.